This TCR beta chain came from a study of blood T cells in healthy people across ages (dated by TCRdb to the mid-2010s). Context from the whole study: In model experiments, template switching captured roughly one uniquely barcoded TCR beta cDNA molecule for every two T cells. Four age groups were formed from the donors: young (average approximately 16 years), middle-aged (approximately 41), aged (around 68) and long-lived (about 80). To avoid experimental bias, donors of different ages were spread randomly across the sequencing lanes. Using deep sequencing normalized with unique cDNA molecular identifiers, the study measured how TCR beta repertoire diversity changes with age. For two donors (one aged 18 to 30 and one aged 80 or older), the study analyzed two additional independent replicas of 1 million unique cDNA reads from the same blood draw.

The paper as a whole reports these results and caveats: The percentage of naive T cells measured by flow cytometry correlated strongly with observed TCR beta diversity. Estimates of total diversity based on one million sequenced T cells were regarded as lower bounds and as underestimates. Because profiling used bulk unsorted PBMCs, naive and antigen-experienced compartments could not be compared conclusively. As age increased, observed TCR beta diversity per million T cells dropped in a roughly linear way, and a significant reduction was already evident by age around 41. Because the CMV infection status of the donors was unknown, age-related changes in expanded clonotypes may potentially have been confounded. Compared with the aged group, the long-lived group had more naive CD4+ T cells, fewer expanded clones and increased TCR diversity, a pattern suggesting age selection.

Donors were under 40 systemically healthy Caucasian individuals from Russia aged 6 to 90 years. Roughly 9.5 milliliters of peripheral blood were drawn from each donor into EDTA-treated Vacutainer tubes. PBMCs were isolated by Ficoll-Paque density-gradient centrifugation, with at least 6 million obtained per sample. Trizol reagent was used to extract total RNA from PBMCs, with at least 5.5 micrograms per sample. Naive CD45RAhigh/CD27high T cell percentages were measured by flow cytometry on a PBMC aliquot from every donor. Including cysteine and phenylalanine, the CDR3 has 15 amino acids. Only CDR3 DNA is held: 45 bases, read in frame from base 1. V loses 6 bases at its end and J loses 8 bases; junction bases beyond the gene matches: 12. Library preparation used 5' RACE. TCRdb records Illumina HiSeq 2500 as the sequencer. A second PCR of about 7 to 12 cycles was run with a J-beta primer mix and a sample-barcoded 5' primer. A template-switch 5' adaptor carrying 12 random nucleotides introduced a unique molecular identifier onto each TCR beta cDNA molecule. Each sample yielded at least 3 million CDR3-containing paired-end reads. The Mint cDNA synthesis kit, primed by a TRBC-specific oligonucleotide, was used to synthesize first-strand cDNA from all RNA. All cDNA was treated with uracil-DNA glycosylase and then went through a first 18-cycle PCR with the universal primers M1SS and BC2_uni_R. Under the source paper's analysis protocol: Normalization of each sample was performed by random selection of 1 million high-quality reads, each carrying a distinct molecular identifier. Reads sharing molecular identifiers were discarded rather than binned into consensus sequences. MiTCR, run with a Q25 quality threshold and the strictest error-elimination algorithm, handled CDR3 identification, clonotype clustering and error correction. A nonparametric unseen species model using Euler transformation provided a lower-bound estimate of total TCR beta diversity. The public reads were reprocessed in TCRdb via fastp at Q25 and MiXCR, keeping in-frame beta chains. Merged by CDR3 protein, the rows form single entries marked with the most common genes and DNA. TCRdb's processing, not the authors', yielded these V and J calls. This sample comprises 1.5 million to 2 million distinct CDR3 sequences, about 30% of them detected only once. Of the sample, 7.7% falls within the top ten clones.

This clonotype showed up just a few times. Its recognized antigen is unknown. Base-call qualities are not available, and no considerably larger clone is one nucleotide away. The sequence derives from a woman in her twenties or thirties in good health. The chain employs TRBV12-3 or TRBV12-4 and TRBJ2-1; TRBD1 agrees with 8 junctional bases. The source material was blood. CDR3 reads: CASRGQGGLRYEQFF. In nucleotide form, the sequence is TGTGCCAGCAGAGGACAGGGTGGGTTACGTTATGAGCAGTTCTTC.